A selection of T cell receptor beta chains follows, all from one sample in a study of CXCR3 chemokines and chemotherapy response in bladder cancer. TCRdb reanalysed the PCR reads using MiXCR and keeps one entry per CDR3 protein. Of 7,000 to 9,500 distinct CDR3 sequences detected, approximately 22% appear once; the ten largest clones hold 7.5% to 10%. Sampling was performed from a patient whose treatment included neoadjuvant chemotherapy. These receptors all stem from a human donor with bladder cancer that did not respond to neoadjuvant chemotherapy. Each CDR3 is given with its conserved first and last residue. D genes are given only for firm matches. Size values are once, few and many counts, or a class for expanded clones, and some rows have none.

clone_size j_call v_call d_call cdr3_aa cdr3_nt
many TRBJ2-1 TRBV11-2 NA CASSLGGHSSYNEQFF TGTGCCAGCAGCTTAGGCGGGCATAGCTCCTACAATGAGCAGTTCTTC
many TRBJ1-4 TRBV7-9 NA CASSLALMGGEKLFF TGTGCCAGCAGCTTAGCTCTGATGGGGGGCGAAAAACTGTTTTTT
medium-sized TRBJ2-1 TRBV6-6 TRBD2 CASSYSGGSYNEQFF TGTGCCAGCAGTTATAGCGGGGGCTCCTACAATGAGCAGTTCTTC
medium-sized TRBJ1-1 TRBV7-2 TRBD1 CASSLVSGGYPEAFF TGTGCCAGCAGCTTAGTCTCAGGGGGTTATCCTGAAGCTTTCTTT
NA TRBJ1-6 TRBV12-3/TRBV12-4 TRBD1 CASRARGQGSPLHF TGTGCCAGCAGAGCCAGGGGGCAAGGATCACCCCTCCACTTT
many TRBJ1-2 TRBV12-3/TRBV12-4 NA CASSLSIRGYTF TGTGCCAGCAGTTTAAGCATACGTGGCTACACCTTC
large TRBJ2-7 TRBV6-6 TRBD2 CASSHRGGSYEQYF TGTGCCAGCAGCCACCGCGGGGGGTCCTACGAGCAGTACTTC
medium-sized TRBJ2-1 TRBV6-2/TRBV6-3 TRBD2 CASSDLADPYNEQFF TGTGCCAGCAGCGACCTAGCGGATCCCTACAATGAGCAGTTCTTC
medium-sized TRBJ2-1 TRBV6-2/TRBV6-3 TRBD2 CASNSGASWEEQFF TGTGCCAGCAACAGCGGGGCTTCCTGGGAGGAGCAGTTCTTC
many TRBJ2-1 TRBV7-9 NA CASSFISETDEQFF TGTGCCAGCAGCTTTATAAGCGAAACCGATGAGCAGTTCTTC
medium-sized TRBJ2-3 TRBV7-2 TRBD2 CASTLAGGPSTDTQYF TGTGCCAGCACCCTAGCGGGGGGCCCTAGCACAGATACGCAGTATTTT
few TRBJ2-1 TRBV2 TRBD1 CASSVDRTNEQFF TGTGCCAGCAGTGTGGACAGGACCAATGAGCAGTTCTTC
many TRBJ2-7 TRBV20-1 TRBD2 CSDRTSVVYYEQYF TGCAGTGACCGGACTAGCGTCGTATACTACGAGCAGTACTTC
NA TRBJ2-1 TRBV7-9 TRBD2 CASSSGGGHEQFF TGTGCCAGCAGCTCGGGGGGGGGCCATGAGCAGTTCTTC
many TRBJ2-1 TRBV20-1 TRBD2 CSADGTSGGASNEQFF TGCAGTGCTGACGGGACTAGCGGGGGGGCCAGTAATGAGCAGTTCTTC
few TRBJ1-3 TRBV7-2 TRBD1 CARNRGLGGNTIYF TGTGCCAGAAACAGGGGGCTGGGGGGAAACACCATATATTTT
NA TRBJ1-1 TRBV6-1 NA CASRPGGVFEAFF TGTGCCAGCCGCCCGGGGGGGGTCTTTGAAGCTTTCTTT
many TRBJ1-3 TRBV5-4 NA CASSAQRGFAGNTIYF TGTGCCAGCAGCGCCCAGAGGGGCTTCGCTGGAAACACCATATATTTT
many TRBJ2-7 TRBV7-2 NA CASSPRPHEQYF TGTGCCAGCAGCCCCCGACCGCACGAGCAGTACTTC
NA TRBJ1-6 TRBV7-2 TRBD1 CASSRRGAGWGNSPLHF TGTGCCAGCAGCCGCAGGGGGGCGGGATGGGGCAATTCACCTCTCCACTTT
NA TRBJ2-7 TRBV7-2 TRBD2 CASTLAGGGYEQYF TGTGCCAGCACCCTAGCGGGGGGAGGCTACGAGCAGTACTTC
many TRBJ1-1 TRBV6-5 NA CASTRGAGGIEAFF TGTGCCAGCACCCGCGGGGCAGGAGGGATTGAAGCTTTCTTT